These 10 T cell receptor beta chains were all obtained from the same sample, sequenced in a study of T cells in Graves' hyperthyroidism and ophthalmopathy. There were TCR beta CDR3 regions amplified from RNA transcripts. Initially, a first-round RT-PCR of the TCR CDR3 employed the HTBI primer set. One entry per CDR3 protein results from TCRdb running MiXCR on the multiplex PCR reads. This repertoire shows nearly 600,000 distinct CDR3 sequences, approximately 15% found once; its top ten account for about 7%. The sample consisted of blood. Every receptor here comes from a woman in her late teens or twenties with Graves' ophthalmopathy.

This clonotype was counted many times. The chain combines TRBV28 with TRBJ1-4; D is unresolved. Trimming removed 5 bases from V and 4 bases from J, with 2 bases in between. The V gene's germline CDR1 is MDHEN and CDR2 SYDVKM. This CDR3 has 11 residues. The CDR3 DNA reads TGTGCCAGCAGTGGTAATGAAAAACTGTTTTTT. It translates to CASSGNEKLFF.

This clonotype was recorded once. V and J are TRBV12-3 or TRBV12-4 and TRBJ2-1; the match to TRBD2 covers 13 bases. The junction had 14 bases not matched to a gene; V was cut back by 6 bases and J by 9 bases. This CDR3 has 17 amino acids. The chain's CDR3 is CASSRGLAGPRGSEQFF. DNA for the CDR3: TGTGCCAGCAGCCGGGGACTAGCGGGACCCAGAGGGAGTGAGCAGTTCTTC.

This clonotype was picked up a small number of times. The chain links TRBV5-1 to TRBJ2-1, with TRBD2 identical over 11 bases. The germline V gene encodes CDR1 SGHRS and CDR2 YFSETQ. V was pared by 3 bases and J by 6 bases, with 14 bases of the junction left unmatched. The CDR3 runs 18 residues. CDR3 amino acids: CASSSWPTSGTERNEQFF. The CDR3 DNA is TGCGCCAGCAGCTCCTGGCCGACTAGCGGGACTGAACGCAATGAGCAGTTCTTC.

In its sample, this clonotype was seen many times. V is TRBV27 and J is TRBJ1-5; D gene ambiguous. CDR3 length: 14 residues. CDR1 is MNHEY and CDR2 is SMNVEV in the germline V gene (reference sequence). Deletions cut 3 bases from V and 0 bases from J, with 6 bases between. The CDR3 region has the DNA TGTGCCAGCAGTTTCGGGTATAGCAATCAGCCCCAGCATTTT. It translates to CASSFGYSNQPQHF.

CDR3 DNA: TGCAGTGCTAGCAACGCGGCTAGCGTCGTCGATGAGCAGTTCTTC. Its protein is CSASNAASVVDEQFF. The rearrangement links TRBV20-1 to TRBJ2-1; a possible D gene is TRBD2 (6 bases). Trimming cost V 3 bases and J 8 bases, with 20 bases left between them. This CDR3 comprises 15 residues. Per the germline V gene, CDR1 is DFQATT and CDR2 is SNEGSKA (reference sequence).

This clonotype was seen repeatedly, ten times or more. The gene calls are TRBV2 and TRBJ2-1; 7 bases fit TRBD2. Germline CDR1 reads SNHLY; CDR2 reads FYNNEI. The trim removed 10 bases at V and 5 bases at J, leaving 5 bases unmatched. The CDR3 spans 12 residues. The CDR3 DNA sequence: TGTGCCAACGAGCGGGGAAACAATGAGCAGTTCTTC. This codes for CANERGNNEQFF.

This clonotype has only a few counts. The V gene is TRBV3-1, the J gene TRBJ2-7; tentatively, D is TRBD2 (5 bases). Trimming cost V 0 bases and J 6 bases, with 12 bases left between them. The germline CDR1 and CDR2 sequences are LGHDT and YNNKEL (reference sequence). The CDR3 length is 14 residues. The CDR3 sequence: CASSQDWRLGEQYF. The CDR3 region has the DNA TGTGCCAGCAGCCAAGATTGGAGGCTAGGCGAGCAGTACTTC.

The gene calls are TRBV19 and TRBJ2-3, with D perhaps matching TRBD2 (5 bases). The ends were cut back, 9 bases at V and 0 bases at J, with 13 bases in the middle. Per the germline V gene, CDR1 is LNHDA and CDR2 is SQIVND (reference sequence). CDR3 length: 14 residues. The CDR3 sequence: CASASGTSTDTQYF. The CDR3 DNA reads TGTGCCAGCGCCTCGGGAACTAGCACAGATACGCAGTATTTT. The whole variable domain, filled in from reference TRBV19 and TRBJ2-3, reads DGGITQSPKYLFRKEGQNVTLSCEQNLNHDAMYWYRQDPGQGLRLIYYSQIVNDFQKGDIAEGYSVSREKKESFPLTVTSAQKNPTAFYLCASASGTSTDTQYFGPGTRLTVL.

This clonotype was detected a few times. The chain couples TRBV9 to TRBJ2-2; D is unresolved. Germline loops: CDR1 SGDLS, CDR2 YYNGEE. The CDR3 length is 15 residues. Deletions cut 0 bases from V and 3 bases from J, with 9 bases between. CDR3 amino acids: CASSVDKTYTGELFF. The CDR3 bases are TGTGCCAGCAGCGTAGATAAGACCTACACCGGGGAGCTGTTTTTT.

The V call is TRBV25-1, the J call TRBJ1-1; D unresolved. V was shortened by 4 bases and J by 4 bases, with 19 bases between the two germline ends. The CDR3 has 16 amino acids. Germline assignment: CDR1 MGHDK and CDR2 SYGVNS. The CDR3 nucleotides read TGTGCCAGCAGTGTATATCGAATGGGCCCTGCCACTGAAGCTTTCTTT. This gives the protein CASSVYRMGPATEAFF.